This T cell receptor beta chain stems from a study of shared clonotypes between healthy human individuals. Assay: immunoSEQ multiplex PCR; the TCRdb copy retains only in-frame clones and omits some. The repertoire holds around 1 million clones, with approximately 80% as singletons. Study-level points and caveats: The study found approximately 5% of naive CD4 clonotypes shared across four donors. On the whole, naive subsets had larger estimated richness than memory subsets had.

With regard to this clone: No antigen is known for it.

Recent vaccinations or acute infections were absent in the healthy HIV-negative adult donors. Both subsets, CD45RA+ naive and CD45RA-negative memory, were split from the CD4+ cells. The sample consisted of memory CD4+ T cells sorted from blood. Stated subset: CD45RA-negative fraction. The clonotype comes from a man in his late teens or twenties in good health.

CDR3 loop: CASSYTGGNTIYF. The CDR3 DNA sequence: TGTGCCAGCAGTTACACGGGGGGAAACACCATATATTTT. V and J are TRBV6-6 and TRBJ1-3; D is ambiguous. The CDR3 consists of 13 residues. Germline CDR1 reads MNHNY; CDR2 reads SVGAGI (reference sequence). The V gene lost 2 bases and the J gene lost 4 bases, with 6 bases spanning the gap.